This T cell receptor (beta chain) is from a study of shared clonotypes between healthy human individuals. Overall study findings and caveats: Shared clonotypes: about 4.6% naive CD4, around 3.7% naive CD8, less than 2.5% memory CD4, 0.4% to 0.5% memory CD8.

Measured with immunoSEQ multiplex PCR; TCRdb has only the in-frame clones, and not every one. The sample records approximately 700,000 clones, 73% being singletons. The CDR3 spans 14 residues. The germline V gene has CDR1 LNHDA and CDR2 SQIVND (reference sequence). V dropped 9 bases and J dropped 6; count of bases not matched to a gene: 13. Points on this clone: Antigen unknown.

The sequencing input was memory CD4+ T cells sorted from blood. Noted subset: CD45RA-negative fraction. This TCR came from a woman between 25 and 40 years old in good health. The V gene is TRBV19, the J gene TRBJ1-1, with TRBD1 identical over 7 bases. CDR3: CASRDRLKGPEAFF. For the CDR3, the DNA is TGTGCCAGCAGGGACAGACTAAAAGGACCTGAAGCTTTCTTT.